This T cell receptor beta chain was recorded in a study of cytomegalovirus exposure and HLA in healthy donors. Notes on the study in general: When analyzed later, the rates of TCR association showed variation by HLA locus, with DRB1 the most and HLA-C the fewest.

Deletions cut 2 bases from V and 1 base from J, with 11 bases between. This CDR3 is 15 amino acids long. The germline V gene has CDR1 SGHVS and CDR2 FQNEAQ. A multiplex PCR was run with 60 Vbeta primers and 13 Jbeta primers. Sequenced by immunoSEQ multiplex PCR; TCRdb stores in-frame clones only, minus some. Among 99,000 or so clones, about 80% were seen once, and the ten largest hold 4.5% to 7%. A remark on this clone: The antigen remains undetermined.

V usage is TRBV7-8 and J usage is TRBJ1-1; the D is unclear. The sequence was collected from a man in his 60s in good health and CMV-seropositive. The specimen was PBMCs. CDR3 amino acids: CASSLWRLPNTEAFF. The CDR3 nucleotides read TGTGCCAGCAGCTTATGGCGGCTGCCGAACACTGAAGCTTTCTTT.